This TCR beta chain is drawn from a study of control samples from healthy donors and cancer patients. The table lists this clone with a count of one. TCRdb's table, derived via immunoSEQ multiplex PCR, lists solely in-frame clones and lacks some. The sample lists about 140,000 clones, 80% to 95% occurring once. Trimming shortened V by 5 bases and J by 0 bases, and 16 bases separated the two germline ends. CDR1 is MDHEN and CDR2 is SYDVKM in the germline V gene. CDR3 length equals 16 residues. The chain is built from TRBV28 and TRBJ1-2, with D tentatively TRBD1 (5 bases). This TCR was recovered from a man in his thirties or forties in good health. Material for sequencing was blood. CDR3 bases: TGTGCCAGCAGTCTCACCTTGGGGCCCTCTAACTATGGCTACACCTTC. It yields the protein CASSLTLGPSNYGYTF.